These 13 T cell receptor beta chains originate from one sample sequenced in a study of T cell changes during pregnancy in multiple sclerosis. Using immunoSEQ multiplex PCR, the repertoire was profiled, and TCRdb retains in-frame clones only, with some absent. The sample consists of some 57,000 clones, 75% to 95% of them appearing once. The sequencing used CD4+ T cells from peripheral blood mononuclear cells, collected after pregnancy. The receptors come from a female donor in good health, enrolled as a control in a pregnancy study.

V usage is TRBV19 and J usage is TRBJ1-2; possibly TRBD1 for D (5 bases). Looked up from germline, CDR1 is LNHDA and CDR2 is SQIVND (reference sequence). The CDR3 spans 14 residues. V was trimmed by 3 bases and J by 3 bases, leaving 11 bases between them. CDR3 sequence: CASSIFTGYYGYTF. CDR3 coding DNA: TGTGCCAGTAGTATTTTTACAGGATACTATGGCTACACCTTC. The whole variable domain, filled in from reference TRBV19 and TRBJ1-2, reads DGGITQSPKYLFRKEGQNVTLSCEQNLNHDAMYWYRQDPGQGLRLIYYSQIVNDFQKGDIAEGYSVSREKKESFPLTVTSAQKNPTAFYLCASSIFTGYYGYTFGSGTRLTVV.

This clone was recorded once. CDR3: CASSLGGGRYYGYTF. CDR3 DNA: TGTGCCAGCAGCTTAGGCGGAGGACGGTACTATGGCTACACCTTC. The chain uses TRBV7-2 and TRBJ1-2; D not certain. CDR3 length equals 15 residues. Germline V gene lookup returns CDR1 SGHTA and CDR2 FQGNSA. The V gene lost 1 base and the J gene lost 3 bases, with 12 bases spanning the gap.

This clone has a single count. This chain connects TRBV6-1 to TRBJ1-2; D gene unclear. Trimming removed 8 bases at V and 1 base at J, with 8 bases between. Germline V CDR1 and CDR2: MNHNS, SASEGT. The CDR3 covers 12 residues. The CDR3 region is CASLQFNYGYTF. Here the CDR3 DNA reads TGTGCCAGCCTACAGTTTAACTATGGCTACACCTTC.

The chain carries TRBV7-2 and TRBJ1-1, with 9 bases lining up with TRBD1. From germline, CDR1 is SGHTA and CDR2 FQGNSA. This CDR3 is 14 amino acids long. The ends lost 5 bases at V and 6 bases at J; junction bases unmatched: 7. The CDR3 loop reads CASSKGQGLPEAFF. The CDR3 nucleotides read TGTGCCAGCAGCAAGGGACAGGGACTCCCTGAAGCTTTCTTT. Filled out from reference TRBV7-2 and TRBJ1-1, the complete variable domain reads GAGVSQSPSNKVTEKGKDVELRCDPISGHTALYWYRQSLGQGLEFLIYFQGNSAPDKSGLPSDRFSAERTGGSVSTLTIQRTQQEDSAVYLCASSKGQGLPEAFFGQGTRLTVV.

The chain joins TRBV9 to TRBJ2-3, with 8 bases that match TRBD2. The germline gives CDR1 SGDLS, CDR2 YYNGEE. There are 15 residues in the CDR3. V gave up 3 bases and J gave up 4 bases; unmatched junction bases: 7. CDR3 DNA sequence: TGTGCCAGCAGCGCCAGCGGGGGACGAGCAGATACGCAGTATTTT. Translating it yields CASSASGGRADTQYF.

CDR3 in DNA: TGTGCCTGGGCCGGGACAGGGGGGCAAGAGACCCAGTACTTC. This encodes CAWAGTGGQETQYF. The chain carries TRBV30 and TRBJ2-5, with TRBD1 matching over 11 bases. The CDR3 runs to 14 residues. V gave up 5 bases and J gave up 2 bases; unmatched junction bases: 4. Germline CDR1 GTSNPN, CDR2 SVGIG (reference sequence).

V usage is TRBV7-3 and J usage is TRBJ1-1, with D possibly TRBD1 on 5 matching bases. The V end lost 5 bases, the J end lost 3 bases, and 16 bases lay between the germline ends. CDR3 length: 15 amino acids. Germline lookup yields CDR1 SGHTA and CDR2 FQGTGA. CDR3 in DNA: TGTGCCAGCAGCCTCACGACAGAATCCCACACTGAAGCTTTCTTT. Its translation: CASSLTTESHTEAFF. The full variable domain, rest sourced from reference TRBV7-3 and TRBJ1-1, is GAGVSQTPSNKVTEKGKYVELRCDPISGHTALYWYRQSLGQGPEFLIYFQGTGAADDSGLPNDRFFAVRPEGSVSTLKIQRTERGDSAVYLCASSLTTESHTEAFFGQGTRLTVV.

The chain employs TRBV5-4 and TRBJ2-1, with D unclear. CDR1 and CDR2 from the germline V gene are SGHNT and YYREEE (reference sequence). Trimming removed 2 bases at V and 5 bases at J, with 8 bases between. CDR3 length: 13 residues. CDR3 bases: TGTGCCAGCAGCTTTCTTACGGACAATGAGCAGTTCTTC. The encoded protein is CASSFLTDNEQFF.

In DNA form, the CDR3 reads TGTGCCAGCAGCTTAGAAGCGGCCGGGGAGCTGTTTTTT. Translating it yields CASSLEAAGELFF. The genes are TRBV13 and TRBJ2-2, with a tentative D call TRBD2 (5 bases). The CDR3 spans 13 residues. Trimming pared 1 base from V and 6 bases from J, leaving 6 bases between. From germline, CDR1 is PRHDT and CDR2 FYEKMQ (reference sequence).

The CDR3 region has the DNA TGTGCCAGTAGTATGGGACAGGGGGCCGGTCAGCCCCAGCATTTT. Encoded protein: CASSMGQGAGQPQHF. The V and J genes are TRBV19 and TRBJ1-5; 12 bases agree with TRBD1. Per germline, CDR1 LNHDA and CDR2 SQIVND (reference sequence). V lost 3 bases and J lost 6; bases outside the gene matches: 3. The CDR3 covers 15 residues.

The genes are TRBV5-1 and TRBJ2-7; TRBD2 matches 12 bases. The trim removed 4 bases at V and 7 bases at J, leaving 9 bases unmatched. Germline V lookup: CDR1 SGHRS, CDR2 YFSETQ. CDR3 length: 15 amino acids. CDR3 sequence (DNA): TGCGCCAGCAGCCGTTCTAGCGGGGGGGCCGGTGAGCAGTACTTC. Translation: CASSRSSGGAGEQYF.

This clone was seen just once. V usage is TRBV2 and J usage is TRBJ2-5, with D perhaps TRBD1 (6 bases). V was pared by 4 bases and J by 1 base, with 7 bases between. Looked up from germline, CDR1 is SNHLY and CDR2 is FYNNEI. This CDR3 comprises 13 residues. This CDR3 is CASSGDTQETQYF. CDR3 DNA sequence: TGTGCCAGCAGTGGGGACACCCAAGAGACCCAGTACTTC.

This clone was seen just once. The rearrangement uses TRBV19 and TRBJ2-1; D is possibly TRBD2 (6 bases). This CDR3 has 13 amino acids. CDR1 LNHDA and CDR2 SQIVND come from the germline V gene (reference sequence). The V end lost 2 bases, the J end lost 8 bases, and 10 bases lay between the germline ends. This CDR3 reads CASSIPRGYEQFF. CDR3 coding DNA: TGTGCCAGTAGTATACCGCGGGGATATGAGCAGTTCTTC.